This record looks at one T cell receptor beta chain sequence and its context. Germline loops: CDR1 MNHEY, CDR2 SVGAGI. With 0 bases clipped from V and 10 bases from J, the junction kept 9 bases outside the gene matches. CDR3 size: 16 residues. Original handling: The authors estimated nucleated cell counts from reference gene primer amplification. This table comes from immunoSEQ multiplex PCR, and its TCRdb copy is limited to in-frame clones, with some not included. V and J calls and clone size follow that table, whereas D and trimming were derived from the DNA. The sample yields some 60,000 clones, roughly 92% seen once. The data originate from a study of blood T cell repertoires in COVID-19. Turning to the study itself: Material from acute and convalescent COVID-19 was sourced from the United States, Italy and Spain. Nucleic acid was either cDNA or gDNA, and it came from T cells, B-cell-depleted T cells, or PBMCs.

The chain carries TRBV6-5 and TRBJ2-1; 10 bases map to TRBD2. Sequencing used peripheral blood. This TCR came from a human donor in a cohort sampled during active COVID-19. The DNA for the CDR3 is TGTGCCAGCAGTTACTCAAGGCAAGCGGGGGGGAGGGAGCAGTTCTTC. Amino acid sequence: CASSYSRQAGGREQFF.